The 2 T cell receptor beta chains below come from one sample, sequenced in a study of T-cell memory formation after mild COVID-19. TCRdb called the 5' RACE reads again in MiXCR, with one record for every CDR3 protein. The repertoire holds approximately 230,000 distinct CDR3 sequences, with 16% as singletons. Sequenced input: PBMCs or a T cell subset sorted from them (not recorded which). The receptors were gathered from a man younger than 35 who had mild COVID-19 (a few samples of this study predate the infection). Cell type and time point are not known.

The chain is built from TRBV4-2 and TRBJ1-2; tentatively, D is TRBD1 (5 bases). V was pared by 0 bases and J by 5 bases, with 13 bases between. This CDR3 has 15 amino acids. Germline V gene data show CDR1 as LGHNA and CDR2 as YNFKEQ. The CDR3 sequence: CASSQDPGMEYGYTF. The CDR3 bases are TGTGCCAGCAGCCAAGATCCAGGGATGGAATATGGCTACACCTTC.

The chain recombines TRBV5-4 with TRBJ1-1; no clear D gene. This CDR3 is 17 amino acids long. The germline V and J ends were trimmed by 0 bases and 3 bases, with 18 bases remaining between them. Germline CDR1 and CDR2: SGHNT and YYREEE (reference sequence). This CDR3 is CASSLDVGVVWDTEAFF. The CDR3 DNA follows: TGTGCCAGCAGCTTGGATGTGGGTGTTGTATGGGACACTGAAGCTTTCTTT.